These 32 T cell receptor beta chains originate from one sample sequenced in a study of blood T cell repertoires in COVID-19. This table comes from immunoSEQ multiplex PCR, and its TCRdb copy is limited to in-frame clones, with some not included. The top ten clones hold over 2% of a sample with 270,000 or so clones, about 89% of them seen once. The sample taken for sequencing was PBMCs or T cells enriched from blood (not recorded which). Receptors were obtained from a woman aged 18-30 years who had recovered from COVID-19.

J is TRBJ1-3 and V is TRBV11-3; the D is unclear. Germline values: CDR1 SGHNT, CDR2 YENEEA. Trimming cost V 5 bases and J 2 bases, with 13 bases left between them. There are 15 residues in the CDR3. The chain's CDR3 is CASSPIAPPGNTIYF. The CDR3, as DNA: TGTGCCAGCAGCCCTATCGCCCCACCTGGAAACACCATATATTTT.

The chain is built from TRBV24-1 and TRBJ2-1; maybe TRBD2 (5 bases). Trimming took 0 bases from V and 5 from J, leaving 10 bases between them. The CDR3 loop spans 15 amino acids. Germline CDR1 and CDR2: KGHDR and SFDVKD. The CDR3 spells CATSDLAGQDNEQFF. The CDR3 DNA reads TGTGCCACCAGTGATTTGGCGGGCCAGGACAATGAGCAGTTCTTC.

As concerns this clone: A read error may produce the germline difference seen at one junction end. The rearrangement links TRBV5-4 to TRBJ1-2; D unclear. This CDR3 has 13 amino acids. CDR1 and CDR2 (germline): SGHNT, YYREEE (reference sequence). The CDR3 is CASSLDIRGDAVF. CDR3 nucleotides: TGTGCCAGCAGCTTGGATATTCGGGGTGATGCTGTCTTC.

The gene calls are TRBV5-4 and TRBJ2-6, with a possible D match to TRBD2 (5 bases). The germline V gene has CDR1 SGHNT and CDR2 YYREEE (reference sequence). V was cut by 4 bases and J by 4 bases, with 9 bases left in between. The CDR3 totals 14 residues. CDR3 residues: CASSREEGANVLTF. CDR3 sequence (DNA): TGTGCCAGCAGCCGGGAAGAAGGGGCCAACGTCCTGACTTTC.

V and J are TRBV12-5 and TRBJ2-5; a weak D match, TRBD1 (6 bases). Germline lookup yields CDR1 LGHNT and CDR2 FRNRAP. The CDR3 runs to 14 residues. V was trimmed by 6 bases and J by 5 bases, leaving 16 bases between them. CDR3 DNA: TGTGCTAGTGGCCCGCAACAGGGAACGGAGACCCAGTACTTC. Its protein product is CASGPQQGTETQYF.

The CDR3 here is CASSGTYNEQFF. As DNA, the CDR3 is TGTGCCAGTAGCGGCACCTACAATGAGCAGTTCTTC. The chain recombines TRBV2 with TRBJ2-1; a weak D match, TRBD2 (6 bases). The CDR3 spans 12 residues. CDR1 and CDR2 from the germline V gene are SNHLY and FYNNEI. V lost 9 bases to trimming and J lost 2 bases, with 8 bases between them.

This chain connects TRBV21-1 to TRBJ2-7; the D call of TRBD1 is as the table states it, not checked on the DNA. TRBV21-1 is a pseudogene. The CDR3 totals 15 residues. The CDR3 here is CASSKVKDRGYEQYF. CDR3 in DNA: TGTGCCAGCAGCAAAGTGAAGGACAGGGGCTACGAGCAGTACTTC.

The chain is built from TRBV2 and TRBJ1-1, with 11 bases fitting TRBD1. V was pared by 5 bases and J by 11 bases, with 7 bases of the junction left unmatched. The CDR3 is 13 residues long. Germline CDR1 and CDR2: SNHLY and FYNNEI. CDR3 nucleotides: TGTGCCAGCAGTCGGGACAGGGGGTCGGAGGCTTTCTTT. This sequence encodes CASSRDRGSEAFF.

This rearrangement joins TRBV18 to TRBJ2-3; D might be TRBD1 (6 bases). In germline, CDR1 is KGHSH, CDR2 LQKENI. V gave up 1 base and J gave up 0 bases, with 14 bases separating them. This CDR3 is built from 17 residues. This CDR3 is CASSPLYSGASTDTQYF. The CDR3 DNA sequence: TGTGCCAGCTCACCACTTTATTCAGGGGCCAGCACAGATACGCAGTATTTT.

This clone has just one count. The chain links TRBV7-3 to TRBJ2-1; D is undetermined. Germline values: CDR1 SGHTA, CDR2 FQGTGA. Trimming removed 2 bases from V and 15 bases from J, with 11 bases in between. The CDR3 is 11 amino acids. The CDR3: CASSLGSGWFF. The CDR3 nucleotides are TGTGCCAGCAGCTTAGGGTCCGGGTGGTTCTTC.

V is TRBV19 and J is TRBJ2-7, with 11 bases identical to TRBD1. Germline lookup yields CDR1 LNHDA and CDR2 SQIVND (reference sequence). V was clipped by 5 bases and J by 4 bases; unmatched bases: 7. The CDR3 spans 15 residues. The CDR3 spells CASSPQGQGGYEQYF. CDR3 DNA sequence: TGTGCCAGTAGTCCTCAGGGACAGGGGGGTTACGAGCAGTACTTC.

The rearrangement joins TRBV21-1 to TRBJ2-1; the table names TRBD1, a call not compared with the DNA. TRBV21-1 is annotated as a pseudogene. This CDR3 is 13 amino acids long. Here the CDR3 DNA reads TGTGCCAGCAGCAAAGAGGGGTTCAATGAGCAGTTCTTC. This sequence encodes CASSKEGFNEQFF.

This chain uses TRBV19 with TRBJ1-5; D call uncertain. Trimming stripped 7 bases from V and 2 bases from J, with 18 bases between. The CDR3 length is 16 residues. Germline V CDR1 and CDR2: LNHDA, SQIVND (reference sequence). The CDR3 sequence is CASTHRTAGGNQPQHF. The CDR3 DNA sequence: TGTGCCAGTACCCATCGGACCGCCGGGGGCAATCAGCCCCAGCATTTT.

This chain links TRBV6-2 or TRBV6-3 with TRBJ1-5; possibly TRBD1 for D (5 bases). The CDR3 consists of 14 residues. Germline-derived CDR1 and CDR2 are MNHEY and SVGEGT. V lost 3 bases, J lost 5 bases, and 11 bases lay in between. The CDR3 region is CASSYWRDDQPQHF. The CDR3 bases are TGTGCCAGCAGTTATTGGAGGGACGATCAGCCCCAGCATTTT.

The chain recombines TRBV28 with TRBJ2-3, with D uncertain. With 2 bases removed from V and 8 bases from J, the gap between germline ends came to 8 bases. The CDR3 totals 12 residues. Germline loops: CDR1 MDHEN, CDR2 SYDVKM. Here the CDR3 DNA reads TGTGCCAGCAGTTTACCTCCGGGTACGCAGTATTTT. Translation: CASSLPPGTQYF.

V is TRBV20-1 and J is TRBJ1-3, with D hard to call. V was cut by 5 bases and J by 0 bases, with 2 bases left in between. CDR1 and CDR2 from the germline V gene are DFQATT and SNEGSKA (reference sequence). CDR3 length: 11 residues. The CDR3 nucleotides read TGCAGTGCTTACTCTGGAAACACCATATATTTT. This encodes CSAYSGNTIYF.

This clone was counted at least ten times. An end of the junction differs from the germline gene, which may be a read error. This CDR3 reads CASSQVPTSGRVNF. For the CDR3, the DNA is TGTGCCAGCAGCCAAGTCCCGACTAGCGGGAGAGTAAACTTC. The V gene is TRBV3-1 (or the pseudogene TRBV3-2), the J gene TRBJ2-7; 12 bases map to TRBD2. The V gene's germline CDR1 is LGHDT and CDR2 YNNKEL (reference sequence). The CDR3 contains 14 residues.

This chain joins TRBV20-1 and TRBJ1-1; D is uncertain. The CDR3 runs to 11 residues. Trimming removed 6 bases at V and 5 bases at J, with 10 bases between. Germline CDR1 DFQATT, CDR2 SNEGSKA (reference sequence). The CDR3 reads CSASGPTEAFF. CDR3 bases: TGCAGTGCCTCGGGTCCAACTGAAGCTTTCTTT.

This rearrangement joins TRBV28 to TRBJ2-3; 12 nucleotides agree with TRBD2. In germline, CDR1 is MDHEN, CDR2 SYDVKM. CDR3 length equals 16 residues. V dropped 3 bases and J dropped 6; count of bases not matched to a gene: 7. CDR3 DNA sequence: TGTGCCAGCAGTTTGGCACTAGCGGGGGGCAGTGATACGCAGTATTTT. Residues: CASSLALAGGSDTQYF. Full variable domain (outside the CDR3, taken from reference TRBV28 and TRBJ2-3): DVKVTQSSRYLVKRTGEKVFLECVQDMDHENMFWYRQDPGLGLRLIYFSYDVKMKEKGDIPEGYSVSREKKERFSLILESASTNQTSMYLCASSLALAGGSDTQYFGPGTRLTVL.

This CDR3 reads CAWSAGTGLNQPQHF. CDR3 coding DNA: TGTGCCTGGAGTGCCGGGACAGGGTTAAATCAGCCCCAGCATTTT. The rearrangement links TRBV30 to TRBJ1-5; 9 nucleotides agree with TRBD1. CDR3 length equals 15 residues. The ends lost 1 base at V and 4 bases at J; junction bases unmatched: 5. Germline V lookup: CDR1 GTSNPN, CDR2 SVGIG (reference sequence).

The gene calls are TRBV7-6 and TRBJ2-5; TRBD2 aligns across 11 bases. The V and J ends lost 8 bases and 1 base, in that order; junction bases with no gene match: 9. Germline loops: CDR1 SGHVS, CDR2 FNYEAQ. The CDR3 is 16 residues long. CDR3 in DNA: TGTGCCAGCGGATCGATAGCGGGGGGGTTCCAAGAGACCCAGTACTTC. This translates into CASGSIAGGFQETQYF.

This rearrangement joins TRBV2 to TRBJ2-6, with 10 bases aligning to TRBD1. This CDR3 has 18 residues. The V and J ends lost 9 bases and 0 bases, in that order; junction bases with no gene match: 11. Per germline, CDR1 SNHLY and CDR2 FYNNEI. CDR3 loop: CASDRGPRESSGANVLTF. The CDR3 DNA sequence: TGTGCCAGTGACAGGGGGCCGCGGGAGAGCTCTGGGGCCAACGTCCTGACTTTC. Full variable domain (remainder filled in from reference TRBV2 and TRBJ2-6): EPEVTQTPSHQVTQMGQEVILRCVPISNHLYFYWYRQILGQKVEFLVSFYNNEISEKSEIFDDQFSVERPDGSNFTLKIRSTKLEDSAMYFCASDRGPRESSGANVLTFGAGSRLTVL.

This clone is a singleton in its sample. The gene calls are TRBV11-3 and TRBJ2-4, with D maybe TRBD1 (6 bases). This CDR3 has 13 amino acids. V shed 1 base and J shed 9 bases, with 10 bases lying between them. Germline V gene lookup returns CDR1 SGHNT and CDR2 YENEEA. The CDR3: CASSLVGRGIQYF. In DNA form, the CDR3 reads TGTGCCAGCAGCTTAGTGGGCAGGGGCATTCAGTACTTC.

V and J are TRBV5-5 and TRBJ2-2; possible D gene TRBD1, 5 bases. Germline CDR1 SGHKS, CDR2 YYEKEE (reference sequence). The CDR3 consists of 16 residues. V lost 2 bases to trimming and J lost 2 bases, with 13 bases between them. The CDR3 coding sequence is TGTGCCAGCAGCTTAGGGGCGGCGTATAACACCGGGGAGCTGTTTTTT. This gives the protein CASSLGAAYNTGELFF.

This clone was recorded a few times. The CDR3 bases are TGTGCCAGCAGTTACTCGCTTTTTGGTTGGGGGGACGAGCAGTACTTC. Protein sequence: CASSYSLFGWGDEQYF. This chain connects TRBV6-5 to TRBJ2-7; D perhaps matches TRBD2 (6 bases). Trimming pared 0 bases from V and 5 bases from J, leaving 17 bases between. The CDR3 totals 16 residues. Germline CDR1 is MNHEY and CDR2 is SVGAGI.

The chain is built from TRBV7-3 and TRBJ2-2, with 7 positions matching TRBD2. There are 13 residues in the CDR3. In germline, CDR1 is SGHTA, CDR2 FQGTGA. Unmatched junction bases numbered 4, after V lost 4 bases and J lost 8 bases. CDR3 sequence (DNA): TGTGCCAGCAGCTCCGCTAGCGGAGGGGAGCTGTTTTTT. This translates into CASSSASGGELFF.

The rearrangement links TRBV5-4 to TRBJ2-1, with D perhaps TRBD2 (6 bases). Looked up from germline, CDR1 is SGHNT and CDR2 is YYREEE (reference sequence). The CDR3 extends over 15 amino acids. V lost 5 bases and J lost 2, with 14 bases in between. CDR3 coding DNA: TGTGCCAGCAGGTCAGGGCGGGATCCCTACAATGAGCAGTTCTTC. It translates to CASRSGRDPYNEQFF.

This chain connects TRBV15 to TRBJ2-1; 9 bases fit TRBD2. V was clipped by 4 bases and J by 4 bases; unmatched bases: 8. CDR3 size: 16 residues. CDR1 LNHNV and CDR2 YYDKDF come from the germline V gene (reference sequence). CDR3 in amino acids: CATSTSLAGDYNEQFF. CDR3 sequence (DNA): TGTGCCACCAGCACCTCTTTAGCGGGGGATTACAATGAGCAGTTCTTC.

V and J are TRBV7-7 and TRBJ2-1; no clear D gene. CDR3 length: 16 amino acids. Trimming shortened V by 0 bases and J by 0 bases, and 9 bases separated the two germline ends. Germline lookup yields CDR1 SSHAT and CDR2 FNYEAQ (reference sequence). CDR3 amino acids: CASSLASTSSYNEQFF. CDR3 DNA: TGTGCCAGCAGCTTAGCGAGCACGAGCTCCTACAATGAGCAGTTCTTC.

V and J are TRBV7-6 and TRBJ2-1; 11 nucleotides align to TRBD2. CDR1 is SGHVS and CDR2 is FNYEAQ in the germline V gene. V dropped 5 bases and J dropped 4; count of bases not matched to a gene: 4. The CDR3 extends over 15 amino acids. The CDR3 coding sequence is TGTGCCAGCAGCCGCGGGACTAGCGGATACAATGAGCAGTTCTTC. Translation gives CASSRGTSGYNEQFF.

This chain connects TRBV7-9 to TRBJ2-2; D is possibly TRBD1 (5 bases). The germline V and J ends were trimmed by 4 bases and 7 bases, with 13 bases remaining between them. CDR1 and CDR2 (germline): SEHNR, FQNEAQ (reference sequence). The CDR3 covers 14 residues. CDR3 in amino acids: CASSSYGADGELFF. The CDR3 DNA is TGTGCCAGCAGCTCGTATGGGGCGGACGGGGAGCTGTTTTTT.

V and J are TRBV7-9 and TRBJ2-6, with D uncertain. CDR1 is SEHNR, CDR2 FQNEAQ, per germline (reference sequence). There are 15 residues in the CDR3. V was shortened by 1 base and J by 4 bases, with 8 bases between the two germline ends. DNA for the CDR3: TGTGCCAGCAGCTTAGTACAGAGCGGGGCCAACGTCCTGACTTTC. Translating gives CASSLVQSGANVLTF.